This TCR beta chain came from a study of blood T cell repertoires in COVID-19. Study at large: Specimens from acute and convalescent COVID-19 originated in the United States, Italy and Spain. T cells, B-cell-depleted T cells, or PBMCs provided the cDNA or gDNA that served as material.

As processed by the authors: Amplifying reference gene primers gave estimates of nucleated cell counts. The table came from immunoSEQ multiplex PCR; TCRdb's copy has only in-frame clones and leaves some out. V and J calls and clone size come straight from that table; D and trimming were deduced from the DNA. Found here are approximately 50,000 clones, approximately 88% of them singletons; the top ten hold roughly 3.5%. CDR1 is SEHNR and CDR2 is FQNEAQ in the germline V gene (reference sequence). The CDR3 covers 18 residues. The V and J ends lost 4 bases and 0 bases, in that order; junction bases with no gene match: 4.

The receptor's source is a human donor in a cohort sampled during active COVID-19. Material for sequencing was peripheral blood. The rearrangement uses TRBV7-9 and TRBJ2-1; TRBD2 matches 15 bases. CDR3 amino acids: CASSSGLAGGGSYNEQFF. In DNA form, the CDR3 reads TGTGCCAGCAGCTCCGGACTAGCGGGGGGGGGCTCCTACAATGAGCAGTTCTTC.